A single sample is the source of the 28 T cell receptor beta chains below, sequenced in a study of T cell changes during pregnancy in multiple sclerosis. Data came from immunoSEQ multiplex PCR; TCRdb stores just in-frame clones and leaves some out. The table has about 75,000 clones, approximately 95% seen once. The sequencing here drew on CD4+ T cells from peripheral blood mononuclear cells, taken after pregnancy. The receptors stem from a female donor with multiple sclerosis, enrolled in a pregnancy study.

The rearrangement links TRBV27 to TRBJ2-5, with 11 bases lining up with TRBD2. The CDR3 is 19 residues long. J lost 0 bases, V lost 5 bases, and 14 bases had no gene match. Germline CDR1 is MNHEY and CDR2 is SMNVEV (reference sequence). CDR3 residues: CASSPGTSGKPWYQETQYF. The CDR3, as DNA: TGTGCCAGCAGTCCCGGGACTAGCGGAAAGCCATGGTACCAAGAGACCCAGTACTTC.

The chain has TRBV2 and TRBJ1-4; TRBD1 might be the D (5 bases). The CDR3 consists of 13 residues. Germline assignment: CDR1 SNHLY and CDR2 FYNNEI. V lost 4 bases and J lost 4, with 7 bases in between. The CDR3 region has the DNA TGTGCCAGCAGTGGACAGATTAATGAAAAACTGTTTTTT. It codes for CASSGQINEKLFF.

The rearrangement joins TRBV12-5 to TRBJ2-5; 13 nucleotides match TRBD2. This CDR3 is built from 16 residues. The germline V gene encodes CDR1 LGHNT and CDR2 FRNRAP. V lost 5 bases and J lost 0; bases outside the gene matches: 3. DNA of the CDR3: TGTGCTAGTGGTGGGGGACTAGCGGGGAACCAAGAGACCCAGTACTTC. Its translation: CASGGGLAGNQETQYF.

This sequence joins TRBV6-5 and TRBJ2-7; D unclear. Germline loops: CDR1 MNHEY, CDR2 SVGAGI. The CDR3 has 15 amino acids. Trimming removed 0 bases at V and 4 bases at J, with 13 bases between. CDR3 in amino acids: CASSYSTLRLYEQYF. For the CDR3, the DNA is TGTGCCAGCAGTTACTCGACTCTGCGCCTTTACGAGCAGTACTTC.

This clone appeared a single time. The V call is TRBV5-1, the J call TRBJ2-7, with D possibly being TRBD2 (6 bases). Germline lookup yields CDR1 SGHRS and CDR2 YFSETQ. This CDR3 contains 18 residues. The ends were cut back, 0 bases at V and 4 bases at J, with 23 bases in the middle. The CDR3 is CASSLGVGDSGLFYEQYF. The CDR3 nucleotides are TGCGCCAGCAGCTTGGGGGTGGGTGACAGCGGGCTCTTTTACGAGCAGTACTTC.

The genes are TRBV7-9 and TRBJ1-5, with 7 bases fitting TRBD1. The ends lost 1 base at V and 4 bases at J; junction bases unmatched: 7. The germline V gene has CDR1 SEHNR and CDR2 FQNEAQ (reference sequence). This CDR3 comprises 16 residues. CDR3 region: CASSLGTGQQNQPQHF. CDR3 nucleotides: TGTGCCAGCAGCTTAGGTACGGGACAGCAAAATCAGCCCCAGCATTTT.

This rearrangement joins TRBV2 to TRBJ2-7; 8 bases map to TRBD2. The CDR3 extends over 15 amino acids. The germline gives CDR1 SNHLY, CDR2 FYNNEI. The V segment lost 4 bases and the J segment 2 bases; nucleotides outside the gene matches: 7. CDR3 in amino acids: CASSGLATGTYEQYF. The CDR3 DNA follows: TGTGCCAGCAGTGGACTAGCGACGGGGACCTACGAGCAGTACTTC.

The genes are TRBV4-2 and TRBJ1-6; 7 nucleotides line up with TRBD1. Germline CDR1 reads LGHNA; CDR2 reads YNFKEQ. The CDR3 sequence is 17 residues long. J was trimmed by 5 bases and V by 1 base; bases with no gene match: 8. This CDR3 is CASSQARDRDDNSPLHF. The CDR3 DNA is TGTGCCAGCAGCCAAGCTCGAGACAGGGACGATAATTCACCCCTCCACTTT.

This chain joins TRBV2 and TRBJ2-3; tentative D call: TRBD2 (7 bases). Germline V CDR1 and CDR2: SNHLY, FYNNEI. The CDR3 is 14 residues long. V gave up 8 bases and J gave up 4 bases, with 16 bases separating them. The CDR3 DNA reads TGTGCCAGCTCCAGGGGCGGGAGCGCAGATACGCAGTATTTT. Translated, it gives CASSRGGSADTQYF.

This clone came up once. The chain employs TRBV15 and TRBJ2-3; 9 bases line up with TRBD2. Unmatched junction bases numbered 8, after V lost 1 base and J lost 6 bases. The CDR3 spans 16 residues. In germline, CDR1 is LNHNV, CDR2 YYDKDF (reference sequence). CDR3 amino acids: CATSRGSGRSSDTQYF. The CDR3 DNA reads as TGTGCCACCAGCAGAGGTAGCGGGAGATCTTCTGATACGCAGTATTTT.

V gene TRBV19 combines with J gene TRBJ2-1; possible D gene TRBD2, 6 bases. Germline V gene sequence: CDR1 LNHDA, CDR2 SQIVND (reference sequence). The CDR3 is made up of 13 amino acids. Trimming stripped 5 bases from V and 9 bases from J, with 14 bases between. The CDR3 loop is CASSSDGGSEQFF. Written as DNA, the CDR3 is TGTGCCAGTAGTTCGGATGGGGGGAGTGAGCAGTTCTTC.

The rearrangement links TRBV19 to TRBJ1-3, with TRBD1 matching over 10 bases. This CDR3 has 16 amino acids. The V segment lost 5 bases and the J segment 3 bases; nucleotides outside the gene matches: 7. Looked up from germline, CDR1 is LNHDA and CDR2 is SQIVND (reference sequence). The DNA of the CDR3 is TGTGCCAGTAGTTACCCGGGACAGGGGCATGGAAACACCATATATTTT. Translating gives CASSYPGQGHGNTIYF.

The chain combines TRBV2 with TRBJ1-2; 8 bases map to TRBD1. The CDR3 spans 15 residues. Germline CDR1 is SNHLY and CDR2 is FYNNEI. V was clipped by 5 bases and J by 4 bases; unmatched bases: 9. CDR3 sequence: CASSPPGQAIYGYTF. In nucleotides, the CDR3 is TGTGCCAGCAGTCCGCCGGGACAGGCCATCTATGGCTACACCTTC.

The V call is TRBV11-2, the J call TRBJ2-5; D gene uncertain. Germline V gene data show CDR1 as SGHAT and CDR2 as FQNNGV. The CDR3 spans 14 residues. V dropped 5 bases and J dropped 2 bases, with 12 bases sitting between them. The CDR3 sequence is CASSKHRNQETQYF. Written as DNA, the CDR3 is TGTGCCAGCAGCAAACACAGAAATCAAGAGACCCAGTACTTC.

The J gene is TRBJ1-4, the V gene TRBV28, with 10 bases fitting TRBD1. The CDR3 has 14 amino acids. Germline lookup yields CDR1 MDHEN and CDR2 SYDVKM. Trimming cost V 6 bases and J 7 bases; bases outside gene matches: 5. This chain's CDR3 is CASSQTGGGEKLFF. The CDR3 DNA reads TGTGCCAGCAGCCAGACAGGGGGCGGTGAAAAACTGTTTTTT. The full variable domain, its missing parts supplied by reference TRBV28 and TRBJ1-4, is DVKVTQSSRYLVKRTGEKVFLECVQDMDHENMFWYRQDPGLGLRLIYFSYDVKMKEKGDIPEGYSVSREKKERFSLILESASTNQTSMYLCASSQTGGGEKLFFGSGTQLSVL.

The sample holds one count of this clone. CDR3 coding DNA: TGTGCCAGTAGTATTGGGACAGGGATCGCTGAAGCTTTCTTT. It codes for CASSIGTGIAEAFF. The chain is built from TRBV19 and TRBJ1-1, with 9 bases identical to TRBD1. Trimming at V came to 3 bases and at J to 6 bases, leaving 5 bases not matched to a gene. The CDR3 extends over 14 amino acids. Per germline, CDR1 LNHDA and CDR2 SQIVND (reference sequence). The full variable domain, in which reference TRBV19 and TRBJ1-1 provide the parts outside the CDR3, is DGGITQSPKYLFRKEGQNVTLSCEQNLNHDAMYWYRQDPGQGLRLIYYSQIVNDFQKGDIAEGYSVSREKKESFPLTVTSAQKNPTAFYLCASSIGTGIAEAFFGQGTRLTVV.

The gene calls are TRBV28 and TRBJ1-4; TRBD1 matches at 7 bases. J gave up 6 bases and V 5 bases, and 6 bases lay outside the gene matches. Germline-derived CDR1 and CDR2 are MDHEN and SYDVKM. The CDR3 is 14 amino acids. The CDR3, as DNA: TGTGCCAGCAGTATCACAGGGGAGGATGAAAAACTGTTTTTT. Its translation: CASSITGEDEKLFF.

Only one count was recorded for this clone. This chain connects TRBV7-5 to TRBJ2-4; the D call of TRBD2 is as the table states it, not checked on the DNA. TRBV7-5 is listed as a pseudogene. CDR3 length: 14 residues. The DNA of the CDR3 is TGTGCCAGAAGCCCAAGGGGGGGCAAAAACATTCAGTACTTC. Protein sequence: CARSPRGGKNIQYF.

J is TRBJ2-7 and V is TRBV27; tentative D call: TRBD1 (5 bases). Germline V gene lookup returns CDR1 MNHEY and CDR2 SMNVEV (reference sequence). The V end was cut by 5 bases, the J end by 5 bases, with 16 bases between. The CDR3 spans 14 residues. In nucleotides, the CDR3 is TGTGCCAGCAGTCAGGGTTTCTTAACCAACGAGCAGTACTTC. Protein sequence: CASSQGFLTNEQYF.

This rearrangement joins TRBV2 to TRBJ2-7; TRBD1 aligns across 9 bases. V dropped 6 bases and J dropped 6; count of bases not matched to a gene: 6. Germline loops: CDR1 SNHLY, CDR2 FYNNEI. The CDR3 has 13 amino acids. The CDR3 DNA reads TGTGCCAGCAGGGAGGACAGGGGACGCGAGCAGTACTTC. This sequence encodes CASREDRGREQYF.

This chain connects TRBV11-2 to TRBJ2-1, with TRBD2 matching over 12 bases. Germline V CDR1 and CDR2: SGHAT, FQNNGV. V was clipped by 1 base and J by 8 bases; unmatched bases: 3. There are 15 residues in the CDR3. The CDR3 reads CASSLASGRVDEQFF. In DNA, the CDR3 is TGTGCCAGCAGCTTAGCTAGCGGGAGGGTCGATGAGCAGTTCTTC.

V is TRBV7-2 and J is TRBJ2-7, with 9 bases fitting TRBD2. Germline values: CDR1 SGHTA, CDR2 FQGNSA. The CDR3 has 15 residues. After removal of 5 bases from V and 2 bases from J, the junction contained 7 bases not matched to a gene. The CDR3 DNA is TGTGCCAGCAGCGAAACTAGCGGGTCACCCTACGAGCAGTACTTC. This sequence encodes CASSETSGSPYEQYF.

The chain has TRBV5-1 and TRBJ2-3; 7 nucleotides align to TRBD2. CDR1 and CDR2 (germline): SGHRS, YFSETQ. V lost 2 bases and J lost 2; bases outside the gene matches: 8. The CDR3 spans 16 residues. The CDR3 sequence: CASSFSLAELTDTQYF. The CDR3 DNA sequence: TGCGCCAGCAGCTTCTCCCTAGCGGAGCTCACAGATACGCAGTATTTT.

Notes on this clone: This may stem from a read error, because a much larger clone lies one nucleotide away. No conserved phenylalanine or tryptophan ends this CDR3, so it is likely a read error. The chain links TRBV5-4 to TRBJ1-2; D may be TRBD1 (5 bases). Looked up from germline, CDR1 is SGHNT and CDR2 is YYREEE (reference sequence). The CDR3 consists of 12 residues. V was cut by 7 bases and J by 7 bases, with 14 bases left in between. The CDR3 sequence: CASYLRGGGYTL. The CDR3 nucleotides read TGTGCCAGCTACCTTCGGGGGGGTGGCTACACCCTC.

This clone has only one observation. V gene TRBV25-1 combines with J gene TRBJ1-1; D ambiguous. Germline loops: CDR1 MGHDK, CDR2 SYGVNS. V lost 6 bases and J 2 bases, leaving 10 bases between the germline ends. This CDR3 has 13 amino acids. CDR3: CASRRRGNTEAFF. CDR3 coding DNA: TGTGCCAGCAGGAGACGAGGAAACACTGAAGCTTTCTTT. The full variable domain, with the rest looked up from reference TRBV25-1 and TRBJ1-1, is EADIYQTPRYLVIGTGKKITLECSQTMGHDKMYWYQQDPGMELHLIHYSYGVNSTEKGDLSSESTVSRIRTEHFPLTLESARPSHTSQYLCASRRRGNTEAFFGQGTRLTVV.

The V gene is TRBV27, the J gene TRBJ2-1, with 7 positions matching TRBD2. CDR1 and CDR2 from the germline V gene are MNHEY and SMNVEV (reference sequence). The CDR3 has 16 residues. J gave up 6 bases and V 2 bases, and 10 bases lay outside the gene matches. As DNA, the CDR3 is TGTGCCAGCAGTTTAATAACCGGGAGGAAGTCCAATGAGCAGTTCTTC. Its protein product is CASSLITGRKSNEQFF.

To note about this clone: Other DNA sequences in the sample encode the same CDR3. V and J are TRBV30 and TRBJ1-3, with D possibly TRBD1 on 5 matching bases. This CDR3 has 15 amino acids. The germline gives CDR1 GTSNPN, CDR2 SVGIG (reference sequence). V lost 2 bases and J lost 3, with 14 bases in between. The CDR3 protein is CAWSRDSGSGNTIYF. The CDR3 DNA reads TGTGCCTGGAGTCGGGACTCAGGGAGTGGAAACACCATATATTTT.

Only a few counts were recorded for this clone. This chain links TRBV2 with TRBJ1-1; possibly TRBD1 for D (5 bases). Germline CDR1 reads SNHLY; CDR2 reads FYNNEI. This CDR3 region has 13 residues. Trimming removed 10 bases from V and 0 bases from J, with 12 bases in between. The DNA of the CDR3 is TGTGCCAACCTAAGGGGTTTGAACACTGAAGCTTTCTTT. Amino acid sequence: CANLRGLNTEAFF.